The text below deals with one TCR beta chain. Which antigen it targets is not known. The input lacks base qualities; no much larger clone sits a single base away. The CDR3 has 19 amino acids, counting the end cysteine and phenylalanine. Only CDR3 DNA is held: 57 bases, read in frame from base 1. In the germline V gene, CDR1 corresponds to SGHDT and CDR2 to YYEEEE. The germline V end is reduced by 4 bases and the J end by 7 bases; junction bases left unmatched: 17. Using the deep immunoSEQ assay, TCR CDR3 regions were amplified from genomic DNA by multiplex PCR. For each cell subset, the extracted genomic DNA was distributed evenly across all wells of several immunoSEQ 96-well plates, and each plate served as one replicate. For sorted subsets, approximately 0.2 ug of genomic DNA, equivalent to 30,000 or so T cell genomes, went into each replicate PCR. Purified libraries were measured with a Qubit 3.0 fluorometer, size-checked on a Bioanalyzer 2100, and measured again with the KAPA Library Quantification kit. A separate single-read 150-cycle Illumina NextSeq 550 flow cell was used to sequence each immunoSEQ 96-well plate. In the authors' own workflow: Because only junctional sequences without quality scores were contained in the immunoSEQ output, filtering matching that applied to full-length reads could not be performed. To assign V/J genes and CDR3, sequences were annotated using PyIR, a Python wrapper for IgBLAST v1.9, with IMGT germline references. Reads with weak V/J assignments (E-value above 1e-6), missing CDR3, stop codons, out-of-frame junctions, or ambiguous translated residues were removed. V3J clonotypes were defined by identical inferred V gene, J gene, and CDR3 amino acid sequence. To compute the percentage overlap between repertoires, the number of shared unique clonotypes was divided by the size of the smaller repertoire. Repertoire richness was assessed with RTK rarefaction, the Chao1 estimator, and Recon v2.1 estimates of unobserved clonotypes. Generation probabilities were computed with OLGA for all TCRbeta clonotypes obtained by the gDNA method from a few donors. TCRdb stores this immuneACCESS table with in-frame sequences only. Part of the clones is absent; in the studies checked, under half of the shortfall reflects unresolved V genes, and no reason is known for the rest. V, J and clone size reflect that table, while D and trimming were determined from the DNA. Recorded for this sample are more than 500,000 clones; 95% to 97% of them occurred a single time. Around 0.067% of the sample goes to the ten largest clones.

This entry belongs to a study of shared clonotypes between healthy human individuals (dated by TCRdb to 2020 to 2021). At the level of the whole study: The cohort comprised a couple of women and a few men aged 18 to 49 years. For each donor, CD4 naive and CD4 memory were each run on three plates, CD8 naive on two plates, and CD8 memory on one plate. To estimate repertoire size and how much clonotypes are shared between individuals, the study performed deep sequencing of blood TCR repertoires from roughly five healthy adults. Libraries were prepared and TCR repertoires were sequenced by different laboratories using diverse techniques, in order to increase sequencing depth and limit assay-specific biases. Between about 0.85 and 8.9 billion PBMCs per donor were obtained by leukapheresis. Points the paper makes about the study in general: Across four donors, around 5% of naive CD4, approximately 3.6% of naive CD8, 2.3% of memory CD4, and about 0.4% of memory CD8 clonotypes were shared. Pairwise subsampling led to the expectation that sequencing depth would affect the degree of clonotype sharing among donors. Sampling was limited to blood, and TCR repertoires in tissue likely differ from TCR repertoires in blood. Estimated clonotype richness was generally larger for naive than for memory subsets. Even with the large sequencing depth, rarefaction of the sorted-subset datasets indicated that sequencing was incomplete. Because the study included only a small number of donors, the genetic and exposure-history diversity represented was limited. Compared with non-shared clonotypes, the clonotypes found in all four sorted-subset donors had higher generation probabilities.

Donors were healthy HIV-negative adults with no recently reported acute infections or vaccinations. Only Caucasian adults living in Nashville, Tennessee, USA were represented among the donors. CD4+ T cells were enriched by magnetic negative selection; naive cells were then positively selected on CD45RA, and the negative fraction formed the memory subset. After blood collection by leukapheresis, PBMCs were isolated using Ficoll-Histopaque density gradient centrifugation and then cryopreserved in the vapor phase of liquid nitrogen. Purity and quantity of every magnetically sorted T cell population were checked by analytical flow cytometry. Genomic DNA was isolated from every sorted fraction and measured by UV absorbance on a Nanodrop 2000c.

Sequencing was done on a sample of naive CD4+ T cells sorted from blood. This specimen's cell subset or site label, per the study, means: CD45RA+ positively selected. The clonotype comes from a young woman in good health. This receptor chain uses TRBV5-6 and TRBJ2-2; the junction holds 12 bases that match TRBD2. In nucleotide form, the sequence is TGTGCCAGCAGCCCCCTCCCCCAAATGACTAGCGGGAGAAACGGGGAGCTGTTTTTT. It translates to CASSPLPQMTSGRNGELFF.